The present entry profiles one T cell receptor (beta chain) with its context. What antigen it recognizes has not been identified. Per-base quality was not reported, and no clone a single base away is much larger than it. From the germline V gene (reference sequence), CDR1 is SGHNT and CDR2 is YYREEE. V and J lose 4 bases and 2 bases, and a span of 9 bases separates them. From its cysteine to its phenylalanine, the CDR3 spans 13 amino acids. The DNA shown is the 39-base CDR3, in frame from base 1. This sample is drawn from a study of control samples from healthy donors and cancer patients (dated by TCRdb to the early 2020s). The receptor library was made with the immunoSEQ multiplex PCR assay. TCRdb re-hosts the immuneACCESS table, in-frame sequences only. Its copies lack some clones; in the studies checked, an unresolved V gene accounts for under half of them, and the cause for the rest is not known. In all, the sample holds 150,000 to 200,000 clones, and roughly 90% of those were seen once. The ten largest clonotypes hold just over 1.4% of the sample.

Sequenced sample: blood. This TCR was sampled from a woman aged 50 to 65 in good health. The rearranged segments are TRBV5-4 and TRBJ1-1; TRBD1 is a weak D gene call, 6 bases matching. In nucleotide form, the sequence is TGTGCCAGCAGCCAACAGGGAAACACTGAAGCTTTCTTT. It translates as CASSQQGNTEAFF.